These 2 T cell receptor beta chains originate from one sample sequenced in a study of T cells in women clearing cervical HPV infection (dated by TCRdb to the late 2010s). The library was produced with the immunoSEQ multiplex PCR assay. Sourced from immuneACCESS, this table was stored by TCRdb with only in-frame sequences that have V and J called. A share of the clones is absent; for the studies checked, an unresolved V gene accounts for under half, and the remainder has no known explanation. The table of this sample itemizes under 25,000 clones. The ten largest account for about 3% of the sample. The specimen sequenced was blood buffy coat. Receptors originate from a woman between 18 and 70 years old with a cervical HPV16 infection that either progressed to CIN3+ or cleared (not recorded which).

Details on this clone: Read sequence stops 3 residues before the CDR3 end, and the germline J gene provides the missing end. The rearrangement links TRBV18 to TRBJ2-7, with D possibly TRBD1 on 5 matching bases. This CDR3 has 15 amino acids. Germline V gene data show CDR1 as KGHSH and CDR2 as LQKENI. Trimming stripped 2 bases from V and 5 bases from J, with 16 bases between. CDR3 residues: CASSPYQGNRDEQYF. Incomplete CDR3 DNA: TGTGCCAGCTCACCATATCAGGGTAATAGAGACGAG.

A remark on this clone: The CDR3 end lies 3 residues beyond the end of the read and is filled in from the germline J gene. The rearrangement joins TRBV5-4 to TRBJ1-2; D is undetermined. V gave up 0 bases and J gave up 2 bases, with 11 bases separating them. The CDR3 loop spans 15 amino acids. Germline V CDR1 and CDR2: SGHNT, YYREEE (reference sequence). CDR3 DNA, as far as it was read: TGTGCCAGCAGCTTGGAGAGGCGGGGAAACTATGGC. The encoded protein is CASSLERRGNYG. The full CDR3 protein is CASSLERRGNYGYTF.